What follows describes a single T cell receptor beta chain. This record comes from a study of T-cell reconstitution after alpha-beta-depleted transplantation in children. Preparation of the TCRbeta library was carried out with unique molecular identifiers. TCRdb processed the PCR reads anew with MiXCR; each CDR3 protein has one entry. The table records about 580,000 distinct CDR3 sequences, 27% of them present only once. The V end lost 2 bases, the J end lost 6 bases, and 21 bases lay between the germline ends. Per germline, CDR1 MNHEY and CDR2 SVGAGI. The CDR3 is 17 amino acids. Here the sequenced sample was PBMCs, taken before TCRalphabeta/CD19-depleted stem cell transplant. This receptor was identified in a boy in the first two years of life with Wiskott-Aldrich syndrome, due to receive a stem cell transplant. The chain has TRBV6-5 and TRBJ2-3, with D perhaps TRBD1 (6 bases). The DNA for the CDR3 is TGTGCCAGCAGTTACGCTCGGACAGCGTCGGTCGTGGATACGCAGTATTTT. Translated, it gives CASSYARTASVVDTQYF.